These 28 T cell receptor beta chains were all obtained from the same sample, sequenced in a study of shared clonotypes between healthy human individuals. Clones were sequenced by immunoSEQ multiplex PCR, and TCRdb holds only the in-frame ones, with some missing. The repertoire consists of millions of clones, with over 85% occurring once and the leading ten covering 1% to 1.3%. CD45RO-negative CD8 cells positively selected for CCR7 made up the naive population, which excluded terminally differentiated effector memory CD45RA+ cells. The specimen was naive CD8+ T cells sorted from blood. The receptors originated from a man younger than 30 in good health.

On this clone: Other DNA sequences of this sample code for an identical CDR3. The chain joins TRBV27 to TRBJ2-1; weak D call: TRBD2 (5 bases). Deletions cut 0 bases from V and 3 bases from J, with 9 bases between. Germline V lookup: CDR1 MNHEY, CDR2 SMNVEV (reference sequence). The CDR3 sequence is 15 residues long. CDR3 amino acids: CASSLSPSSYNEQFF. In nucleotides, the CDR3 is TGTGCCAGCAGTTTATCGCCTAGCAGCTACAATGAGCAGTTCTTC.

This chain's CDR3 is CASSLAEREGNEQFF. The CDR3 bases are TGTGCCAGCAGCTTAGCGGAGAGGGAGGGCAATGAGCAGTTCTTC. V and J are TRBV7-9 and TRBJ2-1; TRBD2 matches at 7 bases. V gave up 0 bases and J gave up 6 bases; unmatched junction bases: 5. The length of the CDR3 is 15 residues. Germline V lookup: CDR1 SEHNR, CDR2 FQNEAQ (reference sequence).

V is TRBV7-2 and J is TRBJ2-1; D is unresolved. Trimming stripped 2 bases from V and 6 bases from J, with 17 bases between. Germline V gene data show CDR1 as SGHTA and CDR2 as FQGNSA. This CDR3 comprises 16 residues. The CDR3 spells CASSLQYTAPFNEQFF. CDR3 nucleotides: TGTGCCAGCAGCTTACAATACACGGCCCCTTTCAATGAGCAGTTCTTC.

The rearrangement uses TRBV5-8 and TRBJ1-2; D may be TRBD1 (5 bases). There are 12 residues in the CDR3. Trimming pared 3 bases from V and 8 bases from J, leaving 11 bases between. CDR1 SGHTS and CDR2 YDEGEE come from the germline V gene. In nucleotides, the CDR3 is TGTGCCAGCAGCTGGAGGGGACGGGGCTACACCTTC. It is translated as CASSWRGRGYTF.

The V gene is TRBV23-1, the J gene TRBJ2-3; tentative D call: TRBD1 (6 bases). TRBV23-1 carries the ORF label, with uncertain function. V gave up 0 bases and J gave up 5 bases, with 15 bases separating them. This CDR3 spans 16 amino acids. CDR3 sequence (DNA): TGCGCCAGCAGTCAATCGAAACCAGGGGTGAAAGATACGCAGTATTTT. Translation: CASSQSKPGVKDTQYF.

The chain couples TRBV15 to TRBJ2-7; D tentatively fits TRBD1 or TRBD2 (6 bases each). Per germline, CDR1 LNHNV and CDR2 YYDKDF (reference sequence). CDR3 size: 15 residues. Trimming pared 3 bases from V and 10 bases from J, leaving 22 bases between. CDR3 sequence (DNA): TGTGCCACCAGCAGGCTCCTCCGGGGGCAGGATGTACAGTACTTC. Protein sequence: CATSRLLRGQDVQYF.

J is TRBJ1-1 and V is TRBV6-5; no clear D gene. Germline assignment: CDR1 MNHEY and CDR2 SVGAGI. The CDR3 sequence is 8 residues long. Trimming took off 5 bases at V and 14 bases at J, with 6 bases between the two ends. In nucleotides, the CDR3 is TGTGCCAGCAGTGAAGGATTCTTT. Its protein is CASSEGFF.

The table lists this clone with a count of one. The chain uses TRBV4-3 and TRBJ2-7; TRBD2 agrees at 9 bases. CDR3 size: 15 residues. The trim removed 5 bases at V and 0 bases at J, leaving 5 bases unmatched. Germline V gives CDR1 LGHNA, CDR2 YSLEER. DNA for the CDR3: TGCGCCAGCAGCTTAACTAGCGGGTTCTCCTACGAGCAGTACTTC. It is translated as CASSLTSGFSYEQYF.

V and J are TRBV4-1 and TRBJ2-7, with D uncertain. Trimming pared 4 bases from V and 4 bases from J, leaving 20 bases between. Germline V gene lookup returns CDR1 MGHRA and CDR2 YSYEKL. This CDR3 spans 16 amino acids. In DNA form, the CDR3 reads TGCGCCAGCAGCCCGCTAGATGCAGGACCGGAGTACGAGCAGTACTTC. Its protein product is CASSPLDAGPEYEQYF.

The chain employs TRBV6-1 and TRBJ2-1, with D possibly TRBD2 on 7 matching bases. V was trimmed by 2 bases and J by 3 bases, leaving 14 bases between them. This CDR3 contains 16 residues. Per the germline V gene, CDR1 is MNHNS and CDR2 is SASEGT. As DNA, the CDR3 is TGTGCCAGCAGTGAACGATCGGGGGGCAACTACAATGAGCAGTTCTTC. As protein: CASSERSGGNYNEQFF.

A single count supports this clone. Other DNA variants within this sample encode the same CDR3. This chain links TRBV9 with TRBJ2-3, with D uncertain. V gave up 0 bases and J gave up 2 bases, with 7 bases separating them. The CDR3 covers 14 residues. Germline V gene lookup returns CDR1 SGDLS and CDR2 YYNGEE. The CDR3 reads CASSVGGYTDTQYF. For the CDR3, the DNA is TGTGCCAGCAGCGTAGGGGGTTACACAGATACGCAGTATTTT.

DNA of the CDR3: TGTGCCAGCAGTTTAAGAGGGGAGGAGGATCCTAATTCACCCCTCCACTTT. Translation: CASSLRGEEDPNSPLHF. The V call is TRBV27, the J call TRBJ1-6; possible D gene TRBD1, 5 bases. Germline CDR1 and CDR2: MNHEY and SMNVEV (reference sequence). The V end lost 2 bases, the J end lost 6 bases, and 17 bases lay between the germline ends. There are 17 residues in the CDR3.

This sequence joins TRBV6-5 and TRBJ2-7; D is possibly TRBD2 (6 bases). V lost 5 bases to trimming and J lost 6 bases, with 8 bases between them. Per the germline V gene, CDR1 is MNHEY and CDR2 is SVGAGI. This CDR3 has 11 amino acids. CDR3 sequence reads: CASSMGGEQYF. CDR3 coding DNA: TGTGCCAGCAGTATGGGGGGCGAGCAGTACTTC.

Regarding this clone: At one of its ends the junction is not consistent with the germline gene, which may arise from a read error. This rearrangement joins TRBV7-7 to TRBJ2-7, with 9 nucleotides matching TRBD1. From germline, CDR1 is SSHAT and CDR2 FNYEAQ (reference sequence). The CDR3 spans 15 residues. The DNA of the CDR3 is TGTGCTAGCAGCTTTGGACAGGGGCCTACCTACGAGCAGTACTTC. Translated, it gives CASSFGQGPTYEQYF.

This CDR3 reads CASSDYYTGAYFSYEQYF. CDR3 sequence (DNA): TGTGCCAGCAGCGATTATTATACAGGGGCCTACTTCTCCTACGAGCAGTACTTC. V usage is TRBV7-9 and J usage is TRBJ2-7; 7 bases map to TRBD1. The CDR3 runs to 18 residues. Germline V gene lookup returns CDR1 SEHNR and CDR2 FQNEAQ (reference sequence). The junction had 16 bases not matched to a gene; V was cut back by 5 bases and J by 0 bases.

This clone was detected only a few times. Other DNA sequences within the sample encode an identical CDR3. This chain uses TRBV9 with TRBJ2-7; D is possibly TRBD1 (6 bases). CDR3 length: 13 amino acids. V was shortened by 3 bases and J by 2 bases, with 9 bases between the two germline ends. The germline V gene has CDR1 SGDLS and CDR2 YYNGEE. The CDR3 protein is CASSAGVAYEQYF. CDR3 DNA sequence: TGTGCCAGCAGCGCAGGGGTAGCCTACGAGCAGTACTTC.

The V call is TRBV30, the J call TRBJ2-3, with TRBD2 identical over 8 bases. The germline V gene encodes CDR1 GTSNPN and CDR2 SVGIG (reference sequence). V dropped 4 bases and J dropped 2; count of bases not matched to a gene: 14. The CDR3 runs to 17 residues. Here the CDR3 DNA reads TGTGCCTGGATCTTTATGGGGGCTAGCGGGTACACAGATACGCAGTATTTT. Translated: CAWIFMGASGYTDTQYF. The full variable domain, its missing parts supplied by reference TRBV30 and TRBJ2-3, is SQTIHQWPATLVQPVGSPLSLECTVEGTSNPNLYWYRQAAGRGLQLLFYSVGIGQISSEVPQNLSASRPQDRQFILSSKKLLLSDSGFYLCAWIFMGASGYTDTQYFGPGTRLTVL.

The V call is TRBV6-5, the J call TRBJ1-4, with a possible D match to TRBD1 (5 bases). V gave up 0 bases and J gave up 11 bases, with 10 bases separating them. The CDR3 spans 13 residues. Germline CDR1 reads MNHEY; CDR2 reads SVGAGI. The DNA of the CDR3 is TGTGCCAGCAGTTACTCTTCAGGGACGAAACTGTTTTTT. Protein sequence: CASSYSSGTKLFF.

In DNA, the CDR3 is TGTGCCAGCAGTTACTCAGGAGACACAGCCTACGAGCAGTACTTC. Its protein product is CASSYSGDTAYEQYF. The chain has TRBV6-6 and TRBJ2-7; D uncertain. Germline V gene lookup returns CDR1 MNHNY and CDR2 SVGAGI (reference sequence). The CDR3 spans 15 residues. The ends were cut back, 0 bases at V and 2 bases at J, with 11 bases in the middle.

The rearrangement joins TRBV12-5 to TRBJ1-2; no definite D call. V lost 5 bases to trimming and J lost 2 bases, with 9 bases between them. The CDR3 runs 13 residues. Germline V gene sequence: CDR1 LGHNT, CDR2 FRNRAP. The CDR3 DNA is TGTGCTAGTGGTCTAGGATGGAACTATGGCTACACCTTC. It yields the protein CASGLGWNYGYTF.

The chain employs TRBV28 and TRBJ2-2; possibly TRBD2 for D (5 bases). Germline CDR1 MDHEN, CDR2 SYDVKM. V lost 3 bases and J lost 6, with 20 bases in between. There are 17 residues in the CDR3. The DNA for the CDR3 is TGTGCCAGCAGTTTCCCCCGTATAGAGGGTGGGGCCGGGGAGCTGTTTTTT. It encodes CASSFPRIEGGAGELFF.

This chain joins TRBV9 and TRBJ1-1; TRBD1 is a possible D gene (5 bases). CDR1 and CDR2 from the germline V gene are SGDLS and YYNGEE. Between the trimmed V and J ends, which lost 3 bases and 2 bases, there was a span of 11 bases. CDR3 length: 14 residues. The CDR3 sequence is CASSGGTTNTEAFF. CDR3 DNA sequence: TGTGCCAGCAGCGGAGGGACGACCAACACTGAAGCTTTCTTT.

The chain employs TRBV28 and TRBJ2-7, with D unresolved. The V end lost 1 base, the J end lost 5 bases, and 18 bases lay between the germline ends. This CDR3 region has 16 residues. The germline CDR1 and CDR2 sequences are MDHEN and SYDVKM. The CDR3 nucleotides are TGTGCCAGCAGTTTATCCCTACACGACGGCGGCGACGAGCAGTACTTC. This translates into CASSLSLHDGGDEQYF.

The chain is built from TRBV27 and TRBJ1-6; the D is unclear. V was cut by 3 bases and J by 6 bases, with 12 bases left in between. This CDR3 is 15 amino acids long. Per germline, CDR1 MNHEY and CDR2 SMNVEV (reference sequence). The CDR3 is CASSFTGSGNSPLHF. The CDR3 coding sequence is TGTGCCAGCAGTTTTACGGGTTCGGGTAATTCACCCCTCCACTTT.

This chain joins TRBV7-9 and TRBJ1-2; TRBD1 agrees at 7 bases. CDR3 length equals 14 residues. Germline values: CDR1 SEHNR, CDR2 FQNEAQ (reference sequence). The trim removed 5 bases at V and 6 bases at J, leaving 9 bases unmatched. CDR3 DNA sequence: TGTGCCAGCAGCATCGACAGGGCCGCTGATGGCTACACCTTC. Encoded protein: CASSIDRAADGYTF.

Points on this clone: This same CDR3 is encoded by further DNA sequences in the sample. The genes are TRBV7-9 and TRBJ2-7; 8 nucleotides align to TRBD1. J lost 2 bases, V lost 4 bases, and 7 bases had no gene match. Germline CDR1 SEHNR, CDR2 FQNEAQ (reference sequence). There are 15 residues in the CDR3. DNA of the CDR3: TGTGCCAGCAGCTCCCCCGGGACAGGTGCCTACGAGCAGTACTTC. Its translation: CASSSPGTGAYEQYF.

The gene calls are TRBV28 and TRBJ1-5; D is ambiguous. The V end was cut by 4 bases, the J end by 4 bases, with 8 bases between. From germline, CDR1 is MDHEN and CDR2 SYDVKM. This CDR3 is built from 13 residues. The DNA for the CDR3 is TGTGCCAGCAGTTCTACATTTAATCAGCCCCAGCATTTT. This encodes CASSSTFNQPQHF.

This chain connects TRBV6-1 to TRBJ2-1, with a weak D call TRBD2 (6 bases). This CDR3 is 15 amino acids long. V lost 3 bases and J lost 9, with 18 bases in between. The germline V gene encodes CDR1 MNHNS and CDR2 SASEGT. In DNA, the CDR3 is TGTGCCAGCAGTGACGGGGGACTCGCCCACAGTGAGCAGTTCTTC. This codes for CASSDGGLAHSEQFF.